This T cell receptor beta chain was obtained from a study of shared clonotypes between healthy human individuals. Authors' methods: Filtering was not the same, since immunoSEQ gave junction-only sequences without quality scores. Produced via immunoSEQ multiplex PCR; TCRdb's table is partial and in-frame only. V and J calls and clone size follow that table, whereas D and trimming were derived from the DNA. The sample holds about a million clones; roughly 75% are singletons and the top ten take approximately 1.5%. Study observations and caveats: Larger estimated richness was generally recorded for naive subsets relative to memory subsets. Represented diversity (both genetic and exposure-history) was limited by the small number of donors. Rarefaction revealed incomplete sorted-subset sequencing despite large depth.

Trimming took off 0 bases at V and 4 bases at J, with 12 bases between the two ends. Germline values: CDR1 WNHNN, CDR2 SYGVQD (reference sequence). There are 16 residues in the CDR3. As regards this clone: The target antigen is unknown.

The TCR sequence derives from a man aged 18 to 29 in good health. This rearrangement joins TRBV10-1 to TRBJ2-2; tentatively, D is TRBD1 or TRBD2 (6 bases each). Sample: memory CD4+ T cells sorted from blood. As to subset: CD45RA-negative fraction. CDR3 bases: TGCGCCAGCAGTGAGTCAAAACAGGGAGGCACCGGGGAGCTGTTTTTT. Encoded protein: CASSESKQGGTGELFF.